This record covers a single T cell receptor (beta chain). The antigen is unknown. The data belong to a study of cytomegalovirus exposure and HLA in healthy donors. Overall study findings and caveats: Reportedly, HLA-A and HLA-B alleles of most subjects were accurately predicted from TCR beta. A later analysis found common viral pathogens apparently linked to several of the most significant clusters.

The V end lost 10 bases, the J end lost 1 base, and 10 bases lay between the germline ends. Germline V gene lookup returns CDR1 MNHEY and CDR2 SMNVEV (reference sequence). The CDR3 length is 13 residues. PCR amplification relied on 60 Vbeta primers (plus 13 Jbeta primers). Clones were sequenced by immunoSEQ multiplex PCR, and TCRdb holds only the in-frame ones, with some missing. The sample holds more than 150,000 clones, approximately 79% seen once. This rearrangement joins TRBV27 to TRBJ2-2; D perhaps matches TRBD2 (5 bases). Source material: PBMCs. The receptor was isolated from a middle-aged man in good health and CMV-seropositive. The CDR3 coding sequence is TGTGCCACCGGGGTGTGGAACACCGGGGAGCTGTTTTTT. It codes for CATGVWNTGELFF.